The clone carrying this TCR beta chain has at least ten counts. Germline-derived CDR1 and CDR2 are MDHEN and SYDVKM. Trimming took 5 bases from V and 4 from J; bases not matched to a gene: 8. The CDR3 runs to 15 residues. The entry originates in a study of response to subunit inactivated influenza vaccine. TCRdb re-derived calls from the RT-PCR reads in MiXCR, one entry per CDR3 protein. The sample contains about 570,000 distinct CDR3 sequences, about 11% of which appear only once. Separately, the same data were catalogued under a study of T cells expressing NK-cell markers. That work contributes: Libraries used 5'RACE template switching adding universal primer site and UMIs. An anti-gamma-delta TCR antibody confined sorting to alpha-beta TCR T cells across several of the experiments.

Sequences were derived from PBMCs from blood, sampled on the day of vaccination. The V gene is TRBV28, the J gene TRBJ2-1, with 7 bases fitting TRBD1. The receptor comes from a man aged 50-60 years who received an inactivated influenza vaccine. The CDR3 DNA follows: TGTGCCAGCAGTAAGGGGGACAGTCGGTACAATGAGCAGTTCTTC. Amino acid sequence: CASSKGDSRYNEQFF.